These 8 T cell receptor beta chains were all obtained from the same sample, sequenced in a study of T cells expressing NK-cell markers. TCRdb reworked the 5' RACE reads into one entry per CDR3 protein, no DNA. With 500,000 to 600,000 distinct CDR3 sequences in the sample, the ten largest clones hold roughly 3.6%. Sequenced: blood T cells: a sorted CD56 or NKG2C T cell subset, CD4+ or CD8+ T cells, or bulk PBMC T cells (not recorded which). Receptors originate from a man between 18 and 29 years old in good health.

The chain uses TRBV20-1 and TRBJ2-3; TCRdb gives TRBD2 as the D gene, but with no DNA this cannot be confirmed. The V gene's germline CDR1 is DFQATT and CDR2 SNEGSKA (reference sequence). There are 15 residues in the CDR3. CDR3 sequence reads: CSARGPGGRTDTQYF.

The gene calls are TRBV7-9 and TRBJ2-3. The CDR3 has 13 amino acids. The germline V gene encodes CDR1 SEHNR and CDR2 FQNEAQ (reference sequence). The CDR3 sequence: CASSLDGNLWQYF.

V usage is TRBV12-3 or TRBV12-4 and J usage is TRBJ2-5; TCRdb's assignment of TRBD1 cannot be checked, as there is no DNA. CDR3 length equals 13 residues. The CDR3 sequence is CASRMTAQETQYF.

The chain links TRBV5-1 to TRBJ1-2. The CDR3 covers 14 residues. Germline loops: CDR1 SGHRS, CDR2 YFSETQ. This CDR3 is CASSLDEDLYGYTF. The complete variable domain, with remaining parts taken from reference TRBV5-1 and TRBJ1-2, reads KAGVTQTPRYLIKTRGQQVTLSCSPISGHRSVSWYQQTPGQGLQFLFEYFSETQRNKGNFPGRFSGRQFSNSRSEMNVSTLELGDSALYLCASSLDEDLYGYTFGSGTRLTVV.

CDR3 amino acids: CASSLARSSGSGDTQYF. The chain links TRBV7-9 to TRBJ2-3; TCRdb returns TRBD2, unconfirmable since there is no DNA. Germline CDR1 and CDR2: SEHNR and FQNEAQ (reference sequence). The CDR3 is 17 residues long.

V usage is TRBV5-1 and J usage is TRBJ2-5; TCRdb names TRBD1, which stays unverified in the absence of DNA. This CDR3 is 16 amino acids long. The germline V gene has CDR1 SGHRS and CDR2 YFSETQ. The CDR3 loop reads CASSPGGTANQETQYF.

CDR3 sequence reads: CASSRRTGGRETQYF. The chain has TRBV7-9 and TRBJ2-5; without DNA, the TCRdb call of TRBD1 cannot be checked. The germline CDR1 and CDR2 sequences are SEHNR and FQNEAQ (reference sequence). There are 15 residues in the CDR3.

V and J are TRBV24-1 and TRBJ2-1; TCRdb outputs TRBD2, but without DNA this stays unchecked. The CDR3 runs to 16 residues. Looked up from germline, CDR1 is KGHDR and CDR2 is SFDVKD. The CDR3 sequence: CATSDWTSDGNNEQFF.